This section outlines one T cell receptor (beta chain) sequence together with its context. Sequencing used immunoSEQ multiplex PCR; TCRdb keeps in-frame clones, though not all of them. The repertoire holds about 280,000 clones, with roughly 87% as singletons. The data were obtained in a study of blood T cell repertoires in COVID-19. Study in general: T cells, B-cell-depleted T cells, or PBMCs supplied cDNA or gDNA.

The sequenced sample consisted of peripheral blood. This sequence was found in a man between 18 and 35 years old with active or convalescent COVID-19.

Here the CDR3 DNA reads TGTGCCAGCAGCTCCCGACAGATCTCCTACGAGCAGTACTTC. Its protein product is CASSSRQISYEQYF. This sequence joins TRBV3-1 (or the pseudogene TRBV3-2) and TRBJ2-7; D is perhaps TRBD1 (5 bases). The CDR3 sequence is 14 residues long. V gave up 5 bases and J gave up 0 bases, with 11 bases separating them. Germline assignment: CDR1 LGHDT and CDR2 YNNKEL (reference sequence).